The 19 T cell receptor beta chains below were found in one sample sequenced in a study of blood T cell repertoires in COVID-19 (dated by TCRdb to 2020 to 2022). Library prep was done by the immunoSEQ multiplex PCR assay. The clones in this table, taken by TCRdb from immuneACCESS, are in-frame only. Not every clone is retained; where verified, under half of the shortfall comes from an unresolved V gene, and the cause of the rest is unknown. The sample contains 140,000 to 150,000 clones, roughly 88% of them found a single time. Around 8% of the sample is in the top ten clones. Material for sequencing was peripheral blood. These receptors came from a woman aged 55-70 years with COVID-19, enrolled during active disease.

The V gene is TRBV6-6, the J gene TRBJ1-2; 9 bases align to TRBD1. J gave up 8 bases and V 5 bases, and 6 bases lay outside the gene matches. Germline values: CDR1 MNHNY, CDR2 SVGAGI (reference sequence). The CDR3 consists of 13 residues. CDR3 DNA sequence: TGTGCCAGCAGTCCACAGGGGGCTGGCGGCTACACCTTC. Translating gives CASSPQGAGGYTF.

CDR3 sequence reads: CASSERGGTEAFF. CDR3 bases: TGTGCCAGTAGTGAGAGGGGAGGCACTGAAGCTTTCTTT. The rearrangement links TRBV19 to TRBJ1-1; possibly TRBD1 for D (5 bases). CDR1 and CDR2 (germline): LNHDA, SQIVND (reference sequence). V was cut by 5 bases and J by 4 bases, with 11 bases left in between. The CDR3 totals 13 residues.

The J gene is TRBJ1-1, the V gene TRBV2, with 9 bases fitting TRBD1. Germline CDR1 and CDR2: SNHLY and FYNNEI. With V trimmed by 7 bases and J by 1 base, 10 bases remained unmatched. The CDR3 runs to 16 residues. The CDR3 DNA is TGTGCCAGCATGTTTGACAGGGGGGTAACGAACACTGAAGCTTTCTTT. Its translation: CASMFDRGVTNTEAFF.

This chain uses TRBV6-5 with TRBJ2-5; TRBD2 agrees at 10 bases. Per germline, CDR1 MNHEY and CDR2 SVGAGI. The CDR3 length is 14 residues. Trimming at V came to 8 bases and at J to 2 bases, leaving 5 bases not matched to a gene. CDR3 DNA: TGTGCCAGCTGCTTTAGCGGGGGGCAAGAGACCCAGTACTTC. It codes for CASCFSGGQETQYF.

This clone showed up just once. The V and J genes are TRBV4-3 and TRBJ2-5; 12 bases are a match to TRBD2. Germline CDR1 reads LGHNA; CDR2 reads YSLEER. The ends lost 2 bases at V and 5 bases at J; junction bases unmatched: 12. This CDR3 is 18 amino acids long. The CDR3 here is CASSQQLAGGLSGETQYF. The CDR3 region has the DNA TGCGCCAGCAGCCAACAACTAGCGGGGGGCCTCTCGGGGGAGACCCAGTACTTC.

The V gene is TRBV23-1, the J gene TRBJ1-6; D unclear. TRBV23-1 is an ORF, and what it does is uncertain. Trimming shortened V by 4 bases and J by 0 bases, and 10 bases separated the two germline ends. The CDR3 is made up of 16 amino acids. The CDR3 loop reads CASSPDRSSYNSPLHF. DNA for the CDR3: TGCGCCAGCAGTCCTGACCGGAGCTCCTATAATTCACCCCTCCACTTT.

The chain joins TRBV19 to TRBJ1-6; a weak D match, TRBD1 (5 bases). This CDR3 comprises 13 residues. Trimming pared 3 bases from V and 9 bases from J, leaving 9 bases between. Per the germline V gene, CDR1 is LNHDA and CDR2 is SQIVND (reference sequence). The CDR3 bases are TGTGCCAGTAGTATCGCAAGGGGTTCACCCCTCCACTTT. Its translation is CASSIARGSPLHF.

This clone appeared once. The V gene is TRBV7-2, the J gene TRBJ2-1, with TRBD2 matching over 11 bases. The CDR3 is 17 residues long. Germline V gene data show CDR1 as SGHTA and CDR2 as FQGNSA. The V and J ends lost 0 bases and 2 bases, in that order; junction bases with no gene match: 3. CDR3 amino acids: CASSLAPSGGPYNEQFF. CDR3 DNA: TGTGCCAGCAGCTTAGCTCCTAGCGGGGGGCCCTACAATGAGCAGTTCTTC.

J is TRBJ1-2 and V is TRBV6-5; TRBD1 might be the D (5 bases). The V end was cut by 4 bases, the J end by 5 bases, with 20 bases between. Germline CDR1 MNHEY, CDR2 SVGAGI. This CDR3 has 16 amino acids. The DNA for the CDR3 is TGTGCCAGCAGTTCAGGACAACGGCAGGCGACTTATGGCTACACCTTC. Its translation: CASSSGQRQATYGYTF.

The chain couples TRBV27 to TRBJ1-1, with D perhaps matching TRBD1 (6 bases). CDR3 length: 13 amino acids. Per germline, CDR1 MNHEY and CDR2 SMNVEV (reference sequence). Trimming shortened V by 2 bases and J by 11 bases, and 15 bases separated the two germline ends. The CDR3 spells CASSLMGEGDAFF. The CDR3 DNA follows: TGTGCCAGCAGTTTAATGGGTGAGGGGGATGCTTTCTTT.

The chain is built from TRBV6-6 and TRBJ1-2, with 7 bases fitting TRBD1. This CDR3 is built from 15 residues. Germline V gene data show CDR1 as MNHNY and CDR2 as SVGAGI (reference sequence). Germline trimming cut 6 bases from V and 2 bases from J; bases unmatched to any gene: 9. CDR3 nucleotides: TGTGCCAGCAGCCATGCCGGACAGGAAAACTATGGCTACACCTTC. Protein: CASSHAGQENYGYTF.

This clone has only one observation. The V call is TRBV7-2, the J call TRBJ2-3; 10 bases agree with TRBD1. The CDR3 contains 15 residues. Germline V gives CDR1 SGHTA, CDR2 FQGNSA. With V trimmed by 5 bases and J by 9 bases, 11 bases remained unmatched. CDR3 sequence (DNA): TGTGCCAGCAGCCCCGACAGGGGGCGTCGGGGAACGCAGTATTTT. Translating it yields CASSPDRGRRGTQYF.

This clone came up once. The gene calls are TRBV4-3 and TRBJ2-3, with D maybe TRBD1 (6 bases). V lost 0 bases, J lost 6 bases, and 22 bases lay in between. This CDR3 spans 18 amino acids. CDR1 is LGHNA, CDR2 YSLEER, per germline. CDR3 protein: CASSQDRIVPGDGDTQYF. In DNA form, the CDR3 reads TGCGCCAGCAGCCAAGATCGGATCGTTCCAGGGGACGGGGATACGCAGTATTTT.

The chain recombines TRBV12-3 or TRBV12-4 with TRBJ1-1, with 8 bases matching TRBD1. V lost 4 bases to trimming and J lost 11 bases; unmatched junction nucleotides: 6. This CDR3 contains 12 residues. In DNA, the CDR3 is TGTGCCAGCAGTTATGTGGACAGGGCGGCTTTCTTT. Its protein product is CASSYVDRAAFF.

The chain recombines TRBV11-2 with TRBJ1-4; D ambiguous. Germline CDR1 SGHAT, CDR2 FQNNGV. The CDR3 consists of 12 residues. V lost 6 bases to trimming and J lost 5 bases, with 7 bases between them. This CDR3 reads CASSSQNEKLFF. CDR3 coding DNA: TGTGCCAGCAGTTCCCAGAATGAAAAACTGTTTTTT.

The chain is built from TRBV11-1 and TRBJ1-1; 11 bases fit TRBD1. Unmatched junction bases numbered 3, after V lost 3 bases and J lost 3 bases. This CDR3 has 15 residues. Germline assignment: CDR1 SGHAT and CDR2 FQDESV (reference sequence). This chain's CDR3 is CASSFEGQGDTEAFF. The DNA of the CDR3 is TGTGCCAGCAGCTTTGAGGGACAGGGGGACACTGAAGCTTTCTTT.

The chain combines TRBV6-5 with TRBJ1-2; tentative D call: TRBD1 (5 bases). Germline V gene sequence: CDR1 MNHEY, CDR2 SVGAGI. The CDR3 spans 13 residues. V lost 0 bases, J lost 8 bases, and 10 bases lay in between. CDR3 nucleotides: TGTGCCAGCAGTTACTCGGGGGGAGCGGGCTACACCTTC. It yields the protein CASSYSGGAGYTF.

The chain combines TRBV9 with TRBJ2-7; 9 bases map to TRBD1. There are 15 residues in the CDR3. With V trimmed by 4 bases and J by 4 bases, 9 bases remained unmatched. CDR1 SGDLS and CDR2 YYNGEE come from the germline V gene. CDR3 sequence (DNA): TGTGCCAGCAGCTTAACCGGGACAGGGAGTTACGAGCAGTACTTC. Translation: CASSLTGTGSYEQYF. The full variable domain, rest sourced from reference TRBV9 and TRBJ2-7, is DSGVTQTPKHLITATGQRVTLRCSPRSGDLSVYWYQQSLDQGLQFLIQYYNGEERAKGNILERFSAQQFPDLHSELNLSSLELGDSALYFCASSLTGTGSYEQYFGPGTRLTVT.

The chain carries TRBV5-4 and TRBJ2-2; TRBD1 matches at 8 bases. Germline CDR1 SGHNT, CDR2 YYREEE (reference sequence). Trimming cost V 4 bases and J 5 bases; bases outside gene matches: 7. The CDR3 has 15 amino acids. The CDR3 coding sequence is TGTGCCAGCAGCGGCGGGACAGGTGGGACCGGGGAGCTGTTTTTT. Translated: CASSGGTGGTGELFF.